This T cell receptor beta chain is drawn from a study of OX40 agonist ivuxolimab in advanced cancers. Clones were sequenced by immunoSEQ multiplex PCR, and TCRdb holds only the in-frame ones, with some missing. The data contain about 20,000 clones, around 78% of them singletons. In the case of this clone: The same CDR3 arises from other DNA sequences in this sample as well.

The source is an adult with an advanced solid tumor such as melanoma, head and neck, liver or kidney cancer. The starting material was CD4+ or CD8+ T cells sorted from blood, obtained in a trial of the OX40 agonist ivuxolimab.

The DNA for the CDR3 is TGTGCCAGCAGCGCAGGGACAGGGGGGCAGCCCCAGCATTTT. It encodes CASSAGTGGQPQHF. The chain links TRBV9 to TRBJ1-5; 11 nucleotides agree with TRBD1. Germline CDR1 reads SGDLS; CDR2 reads YYNGEE. This CDR3 is built from 14 residues. The trim removed 3 bases at V and 7 bases at J, leaving 3 bases unmatched.